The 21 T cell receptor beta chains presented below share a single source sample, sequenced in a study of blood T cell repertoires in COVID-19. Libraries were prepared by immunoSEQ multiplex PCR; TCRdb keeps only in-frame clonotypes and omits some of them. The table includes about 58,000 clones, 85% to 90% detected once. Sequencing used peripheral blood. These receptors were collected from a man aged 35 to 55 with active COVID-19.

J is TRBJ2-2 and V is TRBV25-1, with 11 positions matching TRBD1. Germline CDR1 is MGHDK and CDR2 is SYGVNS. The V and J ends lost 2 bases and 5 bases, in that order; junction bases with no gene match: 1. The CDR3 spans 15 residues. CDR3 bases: TGTGCCAGCAGTGAAGGGACAGGGGGTACCGGGGAGCTGTTTTTT. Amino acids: CASSEGTGGTGELFF.

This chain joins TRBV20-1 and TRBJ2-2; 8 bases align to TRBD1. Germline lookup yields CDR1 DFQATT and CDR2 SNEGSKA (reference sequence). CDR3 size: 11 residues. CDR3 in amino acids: CGTGGTGELFF. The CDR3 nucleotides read TGCGGCACAGGGGGCACCGGGGAGCTGTTTTTT.

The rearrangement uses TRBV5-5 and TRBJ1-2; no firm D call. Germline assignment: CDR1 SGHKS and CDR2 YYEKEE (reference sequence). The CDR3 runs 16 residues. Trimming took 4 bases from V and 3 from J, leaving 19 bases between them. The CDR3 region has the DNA TGTGCCAGCAGCCTCCCCCCCGGGGTTTCTTACTATGGCTACACCTTC. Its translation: CASSLPPGVSYYGYTF.

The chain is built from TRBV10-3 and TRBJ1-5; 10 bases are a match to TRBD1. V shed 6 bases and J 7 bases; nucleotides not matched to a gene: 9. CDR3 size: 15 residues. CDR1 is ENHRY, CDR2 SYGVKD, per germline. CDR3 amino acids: CAISADRDRGQPQHF. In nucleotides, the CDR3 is TGTGCCATCAGCGCTGACCGGGACAGGGGACAGCCCCAGCATTTT.

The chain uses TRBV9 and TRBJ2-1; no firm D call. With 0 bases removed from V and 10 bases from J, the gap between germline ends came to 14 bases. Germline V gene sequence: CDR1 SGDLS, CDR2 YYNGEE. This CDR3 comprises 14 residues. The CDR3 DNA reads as TGTGCCAGCAGCGTAGCCTCATTGAGATCCGAGCAGTTCTTC. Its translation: CASSVASLRSEQFF.

CDR3 residues: CASSGGGNEQFF. CDR3 DNA: TGTGCCAGCAGCGGTGGAGGCAATGAGCAGTTCTTC. The V gene is TRBV9, the J gene TRBJ2-1, with a tentative D call TRBD2 (5 bases). V gave up 3 bases and J gave up 6 bases, with 7 bases separating them. Germline V gene data show CDR1 as SGDLS and CDR2 as YYNGEE. The CDR3 is 12 amino acids.

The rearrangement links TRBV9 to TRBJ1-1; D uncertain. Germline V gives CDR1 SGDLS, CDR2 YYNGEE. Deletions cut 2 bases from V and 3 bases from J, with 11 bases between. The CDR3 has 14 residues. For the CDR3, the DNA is TGTGCCAGCAGCGTGAATACAGCCGACACTGAAGCTTTCTTT. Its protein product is CASSVNTADTEAFF.

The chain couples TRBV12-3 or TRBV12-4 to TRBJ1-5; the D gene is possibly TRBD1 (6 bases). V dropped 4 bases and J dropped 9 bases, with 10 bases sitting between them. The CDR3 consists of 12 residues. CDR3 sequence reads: CASSSDSRPQHF. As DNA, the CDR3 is TGTGCCAGCAGTTCGGACAGTCGGCCCCAGCATTTT.

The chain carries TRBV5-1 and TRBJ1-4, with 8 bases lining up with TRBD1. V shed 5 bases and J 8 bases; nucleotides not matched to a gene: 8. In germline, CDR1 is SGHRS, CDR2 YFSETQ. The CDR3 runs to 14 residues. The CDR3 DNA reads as TGCGCCAGCAGGCCTACAGGGGGTATGGAAAAACTGTTTTTT. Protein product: CASRPTGGMEKLFF. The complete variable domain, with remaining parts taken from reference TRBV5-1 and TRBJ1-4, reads KAGVTQTPRYLIKTRGQQVTLSCSPISGHRSVSWYQQTPGQGLQFLFEYFSETQRNKGNFPGRFSGRQFSNSRSEMNVSTLELGDSALYLCASRPTGGMEKLFFGSGTQLSVL.

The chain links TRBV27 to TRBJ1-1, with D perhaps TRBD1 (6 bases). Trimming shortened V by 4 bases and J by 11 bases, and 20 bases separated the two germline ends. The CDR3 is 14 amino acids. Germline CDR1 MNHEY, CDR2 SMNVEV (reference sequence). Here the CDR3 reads CASSSRTGGGLAFF. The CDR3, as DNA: TGTGCCAGCAGTTCAAGAACGGGGGGCGGGTTGGCTTTCTTT.

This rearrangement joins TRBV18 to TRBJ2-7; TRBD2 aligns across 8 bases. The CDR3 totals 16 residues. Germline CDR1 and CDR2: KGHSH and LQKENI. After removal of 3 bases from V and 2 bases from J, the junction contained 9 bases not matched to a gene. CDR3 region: CASSPPSSGPTYEQYF. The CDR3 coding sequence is TGTGCCAGCTCACCTCCGTCTAGCGGGCCTACCTACGAGCAGTACTTC.

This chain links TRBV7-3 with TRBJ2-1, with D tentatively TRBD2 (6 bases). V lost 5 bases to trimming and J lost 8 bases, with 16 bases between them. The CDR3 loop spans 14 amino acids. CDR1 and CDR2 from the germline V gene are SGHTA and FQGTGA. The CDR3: CASSPVRETDEQFF. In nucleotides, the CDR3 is TGTGCCAGCAGCCCTGTCCGGGAGACAGATGAGCAGTTCTTC.

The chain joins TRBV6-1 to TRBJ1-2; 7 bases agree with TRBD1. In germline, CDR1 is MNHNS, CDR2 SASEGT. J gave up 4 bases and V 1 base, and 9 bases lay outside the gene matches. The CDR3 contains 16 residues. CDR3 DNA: TGTGCCAGCAGTGAAGACAGGGGAGGATGGGGCTATGGCTACACCTTC. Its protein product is CASSEDRGGWGYGYTF.

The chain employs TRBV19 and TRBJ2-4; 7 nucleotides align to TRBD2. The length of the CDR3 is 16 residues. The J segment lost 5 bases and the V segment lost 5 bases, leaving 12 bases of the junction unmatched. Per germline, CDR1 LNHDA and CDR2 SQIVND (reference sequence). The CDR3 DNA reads TGTGCCAGTAGTGTGGATGGGGGAGGGAATCAAAACATTCAGTACTTC. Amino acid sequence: CASSVDGGGNQNIQYF.

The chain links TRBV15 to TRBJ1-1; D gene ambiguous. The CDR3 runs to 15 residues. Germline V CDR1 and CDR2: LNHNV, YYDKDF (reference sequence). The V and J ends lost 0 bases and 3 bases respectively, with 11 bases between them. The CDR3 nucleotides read TGTGCCACCAGCAGAGATCTAGGAACGGACACTGAAGCTTTCTTT. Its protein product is CATSRDLGTDTEAFF.

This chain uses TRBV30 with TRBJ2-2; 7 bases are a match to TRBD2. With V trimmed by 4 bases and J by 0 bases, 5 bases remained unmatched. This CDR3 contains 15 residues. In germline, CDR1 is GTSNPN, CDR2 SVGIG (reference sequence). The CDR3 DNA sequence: TGTGCCTGGAATCCCGGGAGGTCGAACACCGGGGAGCTGTTTTTT. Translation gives CAWNPGRSNTGELFF.

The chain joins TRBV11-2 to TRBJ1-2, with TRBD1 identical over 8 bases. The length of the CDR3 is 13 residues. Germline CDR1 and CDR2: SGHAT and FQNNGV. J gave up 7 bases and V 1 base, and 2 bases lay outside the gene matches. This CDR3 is CASSLGQGTGYTF. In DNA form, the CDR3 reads TGTGCCAGCAGCTTAGGACAGGGGACTGGCTACACCTTC.

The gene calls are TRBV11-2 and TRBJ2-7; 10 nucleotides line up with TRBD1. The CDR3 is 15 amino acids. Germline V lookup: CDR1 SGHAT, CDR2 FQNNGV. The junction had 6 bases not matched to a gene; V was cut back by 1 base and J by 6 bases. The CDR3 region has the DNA TGTGCCAGCAGCTTAGCGGGACAGGGGTATGGCGAGCAGTACTTC. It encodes CASSLAGQGYGEQYF.

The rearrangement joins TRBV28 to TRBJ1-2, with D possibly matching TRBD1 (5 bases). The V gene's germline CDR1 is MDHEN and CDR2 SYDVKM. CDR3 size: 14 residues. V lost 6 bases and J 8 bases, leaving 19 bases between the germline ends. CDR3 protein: CASSPPRLTGGYTF. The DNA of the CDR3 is TGTGCCAGCAGCCCTCCCCGGTTAACAGGAGGCTACACCTTC.

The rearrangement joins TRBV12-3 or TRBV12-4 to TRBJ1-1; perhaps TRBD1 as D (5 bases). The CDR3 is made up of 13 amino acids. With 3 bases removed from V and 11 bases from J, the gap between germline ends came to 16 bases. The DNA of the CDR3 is TGTGCCAGCAGTTTCGTTACGAGCGGGGCGGCTTTCTTT. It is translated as CASSFVTSGAAFF.

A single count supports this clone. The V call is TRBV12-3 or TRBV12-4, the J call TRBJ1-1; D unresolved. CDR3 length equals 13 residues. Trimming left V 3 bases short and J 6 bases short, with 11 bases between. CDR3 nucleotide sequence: TGTGCCAGCAGTTTGTATGGGGAGGCTGAAGCTTTCTTT. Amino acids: CASSLYGEAEAFF.